This T cell receptor (beta chain) derives from a study of blood T cell repertoires in COVID-19. TCRdb's copy holds only in-frame clones and misses some; the assay was immunoSEQ multiplex PCR. The sample consists of 120,000 or so clones, about 88% of them appearing once. V was cut by 4 bases and J by 4 bases, with 18 bases left in between. CDR3 length equals 16 residues. CDR1 ENHRY and CDR2 SYGVKD come from the germline V gene. The chain combines TRBV10-3 with TRBJ2-3, with D tentatively TRBD2 (5 bases). The specimen sequenced was peripheral blood. The sequence was collected from a woman older than 75 with acute or convalescent COVID-19. Written as DNA, the CDR3 is TGTGCCATCAGTGCCTCCCGCTCAGCGGCCTCAGATACGCAGTATTTT. Its protein is CAISASRSAASDTQYF.